This T cell receptor (beta chain) is drawn from a study of blood T cells in healthy people across ages. Whole-study results and caveats: Expanded clonotype changes were possibly confounded by unknown donor CMV status.

The V end was cut by 0 bases, the J end by 7 bases, with 12 bases between. Germline CDR1 and CDR2: KGHDR and SFDVKD. The CDR3 contains 15 residues. The people who gave samples were healthy Caucasians from Russia, aged about 6 to 95. The use of a sample-barcoded 5' primer and a J-beta primer mix characterized a second PCR of roughly 6 to 11 cycles. A single record per CDR3 protein comes from TCRdb applying MiXCR to the 5' RACE reads. The repertoire holds about 900,000 distinct CDR3 sequences, with around 49% as singletons. The table lists this clonotype with a few counts. The antigen is unknown. This chain joins TRBV24-1 and TRBJ2-1, with D perhaps matching TRBD2 (7 bases). The sequencing sample was made of blood. The source is a young man in good health. CDR3 in amino acids: CATSDLGGARNEQFF. The CDR3 coding sequence is TGTGCCACCAGTGATTTGGGGGGGGCGCGGAATGAGCAGTTCTTC.